This T cell receptor beta chain was observed in a study of blood T cells in healthy people across ages. With a J-beta primer mix and a sample-barcoded 5' primer, a second PCR ran roughly 6 to 11 cycles. TCRdb reanalysed the 5' RACE reads using MiXCR and keeps one entry per CDR3 protein. The sample lists more than 1 million distinct CDR3 sequences, under 45% seen once, with approximately 19% in the top ten. This clonotype was counted between two and nine times. The clonotype was recovered from a woman aged 60-70 years in good health. Sequenced material: blood.

As DNA, the CDR3 is TGCAGTGCCTGCCGGGACACTACCTACGAGCAGTACTTC. This codes for CSACRDTTYEQYF. This chain connects TRBV20-1 to TRBJ2-7; D is perhaps TRBD1 (6 bases). The length of the CDR3 is 13 residues. V lost 6 bases and J 2 bases, leaving 14 bases between the germline ends. Germline V lookup: CDR1 DFQATT, CDR2 SNEGSKA (reference sequence).